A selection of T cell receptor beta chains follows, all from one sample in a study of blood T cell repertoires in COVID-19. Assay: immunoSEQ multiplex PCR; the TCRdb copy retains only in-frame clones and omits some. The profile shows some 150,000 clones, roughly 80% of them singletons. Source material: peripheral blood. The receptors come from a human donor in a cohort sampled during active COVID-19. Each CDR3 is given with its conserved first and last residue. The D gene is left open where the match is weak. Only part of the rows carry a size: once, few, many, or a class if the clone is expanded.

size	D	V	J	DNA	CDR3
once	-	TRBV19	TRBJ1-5	TGTGCCAGTAGTCCCCCTAGGAAGGGGTCAAATCAGCCCCAGCATTTT	CASSPPRKGSNQPQHF
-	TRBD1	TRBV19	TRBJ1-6	TGTGCCAGTAGTGCCGGACAGGGCAGCTCCTATAATTCACCCCTCCACTTT	CASSAGQGSSYNSPLHF
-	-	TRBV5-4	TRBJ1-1	TGTGCCAGCAGCGCACAGTACATGAACACTGAAGCTTTCTTT	CASSAQYMNTEAFF
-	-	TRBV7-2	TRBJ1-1	TGTGCCAGCAGCTTCACAGGGAGTCCTGAAGCTTTCTTT	CASSFTGSPEAFF
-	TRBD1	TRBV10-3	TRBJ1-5	TGTGCCATCAGCCCCTTAGGGGGCCGGGGGCCCCAGCATTTT	CAISPLGGRGPQHF
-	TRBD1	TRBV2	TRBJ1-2	TGTGCCAGCAGTGAAAGGGGGACAGGGGGCGATGGCTACACCTTC	CASSERGTGGDGYTF
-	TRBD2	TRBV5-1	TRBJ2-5	TGCGCCAGCAGCGTTAGCGCGGGGGATGGGGAGACCCAGTACTTC	CASSVSAGDGETQYF
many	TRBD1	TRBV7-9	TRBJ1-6	TGTGCCAGCAGCCCACAGGGGGCAGGTTCACCCCTCCACTTT	CASSPQGAGSPLHF
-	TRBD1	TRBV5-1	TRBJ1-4	TGCGCCAGCAGCCGGGACAGGGCCCAGGGTGAAAAACTGTTTTTT	CASSRDRAQGEKLFF
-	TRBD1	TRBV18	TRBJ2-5	TGTGCCAGCTCACCTCGGGACAGTGACCGAGAGACCCAGTACTTC	CASSPRDSDRETQYF
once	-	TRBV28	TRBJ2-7	TGTGCCAGCAGTTTACCACGGGATGGCTCGAGGGAGCAGTACTTC	CASSLPRDGSREQYF
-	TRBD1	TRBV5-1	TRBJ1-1	TGCGCCAGCAGCTGGGGGGACAGGATCGAGAACACTGAAGCTTTCTTT	CASSWGDRIENTEAFF
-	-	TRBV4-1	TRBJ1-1	TGCGCCAGCAGCCAAGTTAGGGGGACTGAAGCTTTCTTT	CASSQVRGTEAFF
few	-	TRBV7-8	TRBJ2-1	TGTGCCAGCACCCTAAGGCGCGGCGGGCGAGTAGGCTACAATGAGCAGTTCTTC	CASTLRRGGRVGYNEQFF
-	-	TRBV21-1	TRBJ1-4	TGTGCCAGCCTAACCCTTGAAGAAAAACTGTTTTTT	CASLTLEEKLFF
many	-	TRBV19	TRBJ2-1	TGTGCCAGTAGTAGGGATCAGACAGCGTCCAGCCAAAGCTCCTACAATGAGCAGTTCTTC	CASSRDQTASSQSSYNEQFF
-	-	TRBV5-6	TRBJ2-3	TGTGCCAGCAGCCCGGCCGGGGGAGGCACAGATACGCAGTATTTT	CASSPAGGGTDTQYF
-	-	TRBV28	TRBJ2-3	TGTGCCAGCAGCCCCACCGGGAATCAGCCCTTGACAGATACGCAGTATTTT	CASSPTGNQPLTDTQYF
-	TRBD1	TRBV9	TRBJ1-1	TGTGCCAGCACCGCCCGGGGGACAGGGACTGAAGCTTTCTTT	CASTARGTGTEAFF
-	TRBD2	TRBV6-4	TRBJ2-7	TGTGCCATCGGACTAGCAGAGAGAGAGCAGTACTTC	CAIGLAEREQYF
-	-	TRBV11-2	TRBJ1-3	TGTGCCAGCAGCTCGAGGCTATTTGGAAACACCATATATTTT	CASSSRLFGNTIYF
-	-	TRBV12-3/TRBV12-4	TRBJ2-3	TGTGCCAGCAGTTTTTACATCACAGATACGCAGTATTTT	CASSFYITDTQYF
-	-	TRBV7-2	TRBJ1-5	TGTGCCAGCAGCTTATATGCTGGGGGCGATCAGCCCCAGCATTTT	CASSLYAGGDQPQHF
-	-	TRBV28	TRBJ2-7	TGTGCCAGCAGGCCCTCGAGGGTGCCCTACGAGCAGTACTTC	CASRPSRVPYEQYF
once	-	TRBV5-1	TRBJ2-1	TGCGCCAGCAGCTTGGCGGGGGAATCACACAATGAGCAGTTCTTC	CASSLAGESHNEQFF
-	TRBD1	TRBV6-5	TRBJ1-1	TGTGCCAGCAGTTACTCGAGAGGGGGCGGGAACACTGAAGCTTTCTTT	CASSYSRGGGNTEAFF
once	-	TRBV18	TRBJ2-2	TGTGCCAGCTCAACCAGTACAGGGAACACCGGGGAGCTGTTTTTT	CASSTSTGNTGELFF
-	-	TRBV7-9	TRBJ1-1	TGTGCCAGCAGCTTTTACAACCGGAACACTGAAGCTTTCTTT	CASSFYNRNTEAFF
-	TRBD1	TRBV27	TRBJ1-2	TGTGCCAGCAGTTTCTCGGACAGGCCCTCCTATGGCTACACCTTC	CASSFSDRPSYGYTF
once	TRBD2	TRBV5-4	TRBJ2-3	TGTGCCAGCAGCTTGGATCTAGCGGGGGGGCAGACAGATACGCAGTATTTT	CASSLDLAGGQTDTQYF
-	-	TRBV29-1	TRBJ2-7	TGCAGCGTTGTTGGGCAGGTCCCCTACGAGCAGTACTTC	CSVVGQVPYEQYF
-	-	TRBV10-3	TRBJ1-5	TGTGCCATCGGGCAGGGGATGCAGCCCCAGCATTTT	CAIGQGMQPQHF
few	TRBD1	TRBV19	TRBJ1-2	TGTGCCAGTAGTATATCCGGGACAGGGGCGGTAGTCCTTAACTATGGCTACACCTTC	CASSISGTGAVVLNYGYTF
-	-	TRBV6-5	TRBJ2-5	TGTGCCAGCAGTAGGGGCTCCCAAGAGACCCAGTACTTC	CASSRGSQETQYF
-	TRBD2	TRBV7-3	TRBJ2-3	TGTGCCAGCAGCCCGCGCTCCGGGGGGGCAGATACGCAGTATTTT	CASSPRSGGADTQYF
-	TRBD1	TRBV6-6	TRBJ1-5	TGTGCCAGCAGTTTCTCGGACAGGGGGAACTACCAGCCCCAGCATTTT	CASSFSDRGNYQPQHF
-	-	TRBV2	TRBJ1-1	TGTGCCAGCAGTGAAAGAGTTATGAACACTGAAGCTTTCTTT	CASSERVMNTEAFF
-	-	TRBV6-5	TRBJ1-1	TGTGCCAGCAGTTACTCGGGCAGGGGGAACACTGAAGCTTTCTTT	CASSYSGRGNTEAFF
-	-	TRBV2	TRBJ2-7	TGTGCCAGCAGTGGACCAGGGGTTAACTACGAGCAGTACTTC	CASSGPGVNYEQYF
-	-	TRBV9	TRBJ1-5	TGTGCCAGCAGCGGGGGGGATGTCAATCAGCCCCAGCATTTT	CASSGGDVNQPQHF
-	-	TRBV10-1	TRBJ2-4	TGCGCCAGCAGACAAGGGGTTGCCAAAAACATTCAGTACTTC	CASRQGVAKNIQYF
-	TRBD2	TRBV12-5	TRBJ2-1	TGTGCTAGTGGTTCCATGACTAGCGTCGCGGACTACAATGAGCAGTTCTTC	CASGSMTSVADYNEQFF
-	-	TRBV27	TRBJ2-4	TGTGCCAGCAGTGAACTAATTGAAGTTCTAGCCAAAAACATTCAGTACTTC	CASSELIEVLAKNIQYF
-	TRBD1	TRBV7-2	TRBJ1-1	TGTGCCAGCAGCTTACGACAGGGGCTTGAAGCTTTCTTT	CASSLRQGLEAFF
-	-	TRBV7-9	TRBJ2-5	TGTGCCAGCAGCTTAAGGGGCCCCCTCGCGGGGGCCGTAGAGACCCAGTACTTC	CASSLRGPLAGAVETQYF
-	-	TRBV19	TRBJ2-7	TGTGCCAGTAGACCCACACAGGACGGCTACGAGCAGTACTTC	CASRPTQDGYEQYF